The clone carrying this T cell receptor beta chain was observed once. Antigen specificity is unknown. The CDR3 length is 16 residues. V was shortened by 0 bases and J by 4 bases, with 13 bases between the two germline ends. Germline V gene sequence: CDR1 MNHEY, CDR2 SVGAGI. This sample stems from a study of cytomegalovirus exposure and HLA in healthy donors. Study findings and constraints: Later analysis showed TCR association rates varying by HLA locus, highest for DRB1 and lowest for HLA-C. Most subjects had HLA-A and HLA-B alleles reportedly predicted accurately by TCR beta sequences.

PCR amplification relied on 60 Vbeta primers (plus 13 Jbeta primers). As handled by the study authors: Later reanalysis found roughly 80 million unique TCR beta chains, about 10 million of them shared. TCRdb keeps only in-frame clones here, not all; method: immunoSEQ multiplex PCR. From that table come the V and J calls and clone size; the DNA was used to work out D and trimming. The sample yields 120,000 or so clones, more than 70% seen once. The study sampled nominally healthy donors, though unrecorded immune exposures were likely. This TCR derives from a human donor in good health. Sequencing was performed on PBMCs. The chain couples TRBV6-5 to TRBJ2-1, with a tentative D call TRBD1 (6 bases). The CDR3 nucleotides read TGTGCCAGCAGTTACTCCGAACAGGGCATGTACAATGAGCAGTTCTTC. It is translated as CASSYSEQGMYNEQFF.